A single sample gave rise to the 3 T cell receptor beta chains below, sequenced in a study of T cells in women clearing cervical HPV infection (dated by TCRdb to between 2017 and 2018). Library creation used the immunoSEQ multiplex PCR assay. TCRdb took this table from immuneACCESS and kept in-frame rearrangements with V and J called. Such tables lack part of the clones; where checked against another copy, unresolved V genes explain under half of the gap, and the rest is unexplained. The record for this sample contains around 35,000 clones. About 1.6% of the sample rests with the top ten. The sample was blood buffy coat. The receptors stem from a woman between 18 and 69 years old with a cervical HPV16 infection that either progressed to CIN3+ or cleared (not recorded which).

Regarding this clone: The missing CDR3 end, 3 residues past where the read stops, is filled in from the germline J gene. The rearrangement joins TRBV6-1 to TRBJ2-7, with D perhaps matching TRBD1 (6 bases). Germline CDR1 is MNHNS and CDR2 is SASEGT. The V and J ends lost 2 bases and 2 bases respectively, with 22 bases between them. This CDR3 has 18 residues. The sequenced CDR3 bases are TGTGCCAGCAGTGAAAGGTCCTCGGGGAACAGGGTCCCCTACGAG. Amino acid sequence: CASSERSSGNRVPYE. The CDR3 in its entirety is CASSERSSGNRVPYEQYF.

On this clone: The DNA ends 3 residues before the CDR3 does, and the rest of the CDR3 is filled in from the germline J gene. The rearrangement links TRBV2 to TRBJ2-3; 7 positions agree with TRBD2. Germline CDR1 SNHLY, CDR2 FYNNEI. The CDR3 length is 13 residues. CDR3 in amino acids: CASRRGEQETQYF. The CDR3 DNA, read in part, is TGTGCCAGCAGACGGGGGGAACAAGAGACG.

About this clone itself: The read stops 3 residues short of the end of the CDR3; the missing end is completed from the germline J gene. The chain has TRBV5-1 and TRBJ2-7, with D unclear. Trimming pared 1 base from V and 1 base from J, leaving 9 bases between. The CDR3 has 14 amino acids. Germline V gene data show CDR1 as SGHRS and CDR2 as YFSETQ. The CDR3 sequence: CASSLYGESYEQYF. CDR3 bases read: TGCGCCAGCAGCTTGTACGGTGAATCCTACGAG.